This T cell receptor beta chain was documented in a study of shared clonotypes between healthy human individuals (TCRdb year 2020). A note on the overall study: The cohort included three men and a couple of women between 18 and 49 years of age. To estimate repertoire size and how much clonotype sharing occurs between individuals, the study deeply sequenced the blood TCR repertoires of five healthy adults. Per donor, three plates each were used for CD4 naive and CD4 memory, two for CD8 naive, and one for CD8 memory. Per donor, leukapheresis produced somewhere between about 0.85 and 10 billion PBMCs. To increase sequencing depth and limit assay-specific biases, TCR repertoire library preparation and sequencing were carried out by different laboratories using diverse techniques. The full study reports these points: Larger estimated clonotype richness was generally found for naive subsets than for memory subsets. Compared with non-shared clonotypes, clonotypes shared by all four sorted-subset donors had higher generation probabilities. Only blood was sampled, and tissue TCR repertoires likely differ from those in blood. Approximately 4.8% of naive CD4, 3.5% of naive CD8, 2% to 2.5% of memory CD4, and approximately 0.39% of memory CD8 clonotypes were shared across a few donors. Pairwise subsampling indicated that sequencing depth was expected to affect the degree of clonotype sharing among donors. Incomplete sequencing was indicated by rarefaction of sorted-subset datasets, despite the large sequencing depth. Because the study included only a small number of donors, the genetic and exposure-history diversity represented was limited.

CDR1 and CDR2 are drawn from the germline V gene: LGHNA, YNFKEQ. Trimming accounts for 4 bases at V and 5 bases at J, while the number of junction bases matched to no gene is 14. The cysteine opens and the phenylalanine closes a CDR3 of 17 amino acids. The read is trimmed to its CDR3 DNA, 51 bases read in frame from base 1. Using the deep immunoSEQ assay, multiplex PCR amplified TCR CDR3 regions from genomic DNA. Extracted genomic DNA from each cell subset was distributed evenly across all wells of several immunoSEQ 96-well plates, and each plate was treated as a replicate. Each replicate PCR for sorted subsets received roughly 0.2 ug genomic DNA, equal to some 32,000 T cell genomes. The purified libraries were quantified using a Qubit 3.0 fluorometer, sized with a Bioanalyzer 2100, and then quantified again using the KAPA Library Quantification kit. A separate single-read 150-cycle Illumina NextSeq 550 flow cell was used to sequence each immunoSEQ 96-well plate. The authors' analysis ran thus. Because the immunoSEQ output included only junctional sequences and no quality scores, the filtering could not be the same as the filtering used for full-length reads. To assign V/J genes and CDR3, sequences were annotated against IMGT germline references using PyIR, a Python wrapper for IgBLAST v1.9. Reads were filtered out if the reads had weak V/J assignments (E-value above 1e-6), no CDR3, stop codons, out-of-frame junctions, or ambiguous translated residues. V3J clonotypes were defined as sequences sharing an identical inferred V gene, J gene, and CDR3 amino acid sequence. Percentage overlap between repertoires was calculated by dividing the number of shared unique clonotypes by the size of the smaller repertoire. RTK rarefaction, the Chao1 estimator, and Recon v2.1 estimates of unobserved clonotypes were used to assess repertoire richness. OLGA was used to compute generation probabilities for all TCRbeta clonotypes that the gDNA method yielded from a handful of donors. The table was pulled from immuneACCESS by TCRdb, which kept in-frame rearrangements only. Such tables lose some clones; where checked, under half of the loss comes from unresolved V genes, and the rest has no known cause. That table is the source of V, J and clone size, and D and trimming were worked out from the DNA. The sample table records 330,000 or so clones; 73% of these occur just once. More than 9% of the sample belongs to the ten largest clones.

Donors were healthy HIV-negative adults with no recently reported acute infections or vaccinations. Every donor was a Caucasian adult residing in Nashville, Tennessee, USA. CD4+ T cells were enriched by magnetic negative selection, after which naive cells were positively selected on CD45RA and the negative fraction was taken as the memory subset. Blood was collected by leukapheresis, and PBMCs were isolated by Ficoll-Histopaque density gradient centrifugation and then cryopreserved in liquid nitrogen vapor phase. Analytical flow cytometry was used to check the purity and quantity of each magnetically sorted T cell population. Each sorted fraction had its genomic DNA isolated and then quantified by UV absorbance on a Nanodrop 2000c. To note about this clone: The antigen it binds to is not known. Base quality data are lacking; no much larger clone is found one base away.

The receptor comes from a man aged 25 to 40 in good health. Sequencing was performed on memory CD4+ T cells sorted from blood. Per the publication, the cell subset or site label means: CD45RA-negative fraction. The chain employs TRBV4-2 and TRBJ2-7; the central 10 bases match TRBD2. The DNA sequence is as follows: TGTGCCAGCAGCCCCGAAGGGGCTAGCGGGAGATATAACGAGCAGTACTTC. Translated, this is CASSPEGASGRYNEQYF.